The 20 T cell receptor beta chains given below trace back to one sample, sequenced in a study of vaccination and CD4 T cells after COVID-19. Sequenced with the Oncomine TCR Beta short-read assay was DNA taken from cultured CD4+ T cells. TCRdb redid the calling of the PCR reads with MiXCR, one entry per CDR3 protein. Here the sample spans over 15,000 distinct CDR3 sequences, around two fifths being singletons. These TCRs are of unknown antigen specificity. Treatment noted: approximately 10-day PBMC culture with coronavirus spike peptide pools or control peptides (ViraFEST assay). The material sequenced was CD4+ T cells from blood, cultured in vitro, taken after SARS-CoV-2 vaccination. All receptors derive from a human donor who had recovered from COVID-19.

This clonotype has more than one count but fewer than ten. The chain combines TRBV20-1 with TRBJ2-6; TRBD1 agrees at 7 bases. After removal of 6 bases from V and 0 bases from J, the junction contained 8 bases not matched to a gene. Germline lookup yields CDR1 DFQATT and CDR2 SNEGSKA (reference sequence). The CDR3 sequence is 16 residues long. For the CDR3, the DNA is TGCAGTGCATGGCAGGGGGAATTCTCTGGGGCCAACGTCCTGACTTTC. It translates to CSAWQGEFSGANVLTF.

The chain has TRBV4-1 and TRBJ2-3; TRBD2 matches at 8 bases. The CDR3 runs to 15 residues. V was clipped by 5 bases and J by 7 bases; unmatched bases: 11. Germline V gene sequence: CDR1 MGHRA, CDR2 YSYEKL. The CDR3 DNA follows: TGCGCCAGCAGCAAGAGAAGCGGGAGAGTCAATACGCAGTATTTT. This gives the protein CASSKRSGRVNTQYF.

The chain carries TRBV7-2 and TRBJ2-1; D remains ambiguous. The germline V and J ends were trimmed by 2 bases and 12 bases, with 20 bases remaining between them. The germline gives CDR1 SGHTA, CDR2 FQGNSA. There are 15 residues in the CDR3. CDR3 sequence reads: CASSLRFTAVGWQFF. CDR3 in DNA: TGTGCCAGCAGCTTAAGATTTACCGCCGTAGGTTGGCAGTTCTTC.

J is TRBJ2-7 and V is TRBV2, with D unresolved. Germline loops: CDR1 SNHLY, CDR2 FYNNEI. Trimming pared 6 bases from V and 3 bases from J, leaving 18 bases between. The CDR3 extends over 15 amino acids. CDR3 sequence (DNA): TGTGCCAGCAGGGAACAAGAATCCAAGAACTACGAGCAGTACTTC. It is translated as CASREQESKNYEQYF.

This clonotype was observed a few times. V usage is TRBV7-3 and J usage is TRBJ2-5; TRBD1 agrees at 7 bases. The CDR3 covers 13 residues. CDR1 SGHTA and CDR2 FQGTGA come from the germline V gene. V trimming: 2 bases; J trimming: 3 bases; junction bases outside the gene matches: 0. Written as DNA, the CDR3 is TGTGCCAGCAGCTTACAGGGGGAAGAGACCCAGTACTTC. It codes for CASSLQGEETQYF.

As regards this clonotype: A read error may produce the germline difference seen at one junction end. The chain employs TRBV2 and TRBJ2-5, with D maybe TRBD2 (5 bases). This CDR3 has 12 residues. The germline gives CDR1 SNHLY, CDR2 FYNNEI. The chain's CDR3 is CAGLGAEETQYF. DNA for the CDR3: TGCGCGGGTTTGGGAGCGGAAGAGACCCAGTACTTC.

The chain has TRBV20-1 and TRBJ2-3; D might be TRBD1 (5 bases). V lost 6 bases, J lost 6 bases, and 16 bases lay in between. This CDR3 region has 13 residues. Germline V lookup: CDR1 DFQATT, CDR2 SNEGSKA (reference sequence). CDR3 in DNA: TGCAGTGCCGCAAACGGGCCAGGGGATACGCAGTATTTT. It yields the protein CSAANGPGDTQYF.

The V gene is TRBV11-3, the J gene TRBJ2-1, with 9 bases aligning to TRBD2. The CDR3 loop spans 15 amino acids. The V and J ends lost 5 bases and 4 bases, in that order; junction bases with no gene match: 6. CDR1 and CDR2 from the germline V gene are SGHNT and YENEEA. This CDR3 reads CASSPLTSGYNEQFF. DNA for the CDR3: TGTGCCAGCAGCCCTCTGACTAGCGGATACAATGAGCAGTTCTTC.

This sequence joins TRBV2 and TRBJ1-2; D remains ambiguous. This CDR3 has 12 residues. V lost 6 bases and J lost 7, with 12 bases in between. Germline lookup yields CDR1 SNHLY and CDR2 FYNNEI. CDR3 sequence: CASRVGSVGYTF. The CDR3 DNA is TGTGCCAGCAGAGTAGGGTCCGTTGGCTACACCTTC.

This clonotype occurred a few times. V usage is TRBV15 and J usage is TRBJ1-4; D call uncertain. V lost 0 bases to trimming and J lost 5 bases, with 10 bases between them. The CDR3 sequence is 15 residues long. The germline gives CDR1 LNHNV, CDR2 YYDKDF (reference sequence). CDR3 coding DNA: TGTGCCACCAGCAGAGATATGGGGTCGAATGAAAAACTGTTTTTT. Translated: CATSRDMGSNEKLFF.

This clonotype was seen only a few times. The CDR3 DNA is TGTGCCAGCAGTTACTACAGCTACTATGGCTACACCTTC. Its translation is CASSYYSYYGYTF. This sequence joins TRBV6-5 and TRBJ1-2; D gene unclear. V was shortened by 1 base and J by 3 bases, with 6 bases between the two germline ends. This CDR3 is built from 13 residues. Germline CDR1 and CDR2: MNHEY and SVGAGI.

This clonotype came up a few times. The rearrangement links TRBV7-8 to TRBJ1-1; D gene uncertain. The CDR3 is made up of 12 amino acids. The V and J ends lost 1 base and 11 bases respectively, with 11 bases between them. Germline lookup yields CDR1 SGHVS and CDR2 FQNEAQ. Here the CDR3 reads CASSLDGSKAFF. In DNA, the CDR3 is TGTGCCAGCAGCTTAGACGGATCCAAGGCTTTCTTT. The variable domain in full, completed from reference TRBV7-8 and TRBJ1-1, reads GAGVSQSPRYKVAKRGQDVALRCDPISGHVSLFWYQQALGQGPEFLTYFQNEAQLDKSGLPSDRFFAERPEGSVSTLKIQRTQQEDSAVYLCASSLDGSKAFFGQGTRLTVV.

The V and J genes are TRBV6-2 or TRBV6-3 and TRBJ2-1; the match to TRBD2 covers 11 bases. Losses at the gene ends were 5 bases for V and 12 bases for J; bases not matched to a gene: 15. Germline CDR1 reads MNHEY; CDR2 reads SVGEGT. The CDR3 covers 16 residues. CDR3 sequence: CASSHPTSGKSRGQFF. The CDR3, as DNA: TGTGCCAGCAGTCACCCGACTAGCGGGAAGTCTCGGGGGCAGTTCTTC.

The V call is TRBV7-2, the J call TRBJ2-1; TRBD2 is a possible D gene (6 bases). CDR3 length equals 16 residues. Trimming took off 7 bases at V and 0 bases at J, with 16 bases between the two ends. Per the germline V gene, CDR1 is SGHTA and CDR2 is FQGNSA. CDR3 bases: TGTGCCAGCACCCGAGGGGCGGGGCACTCCTACAATGAGCAGTTCTTC. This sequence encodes CASTRGAGHSYNEQFF.

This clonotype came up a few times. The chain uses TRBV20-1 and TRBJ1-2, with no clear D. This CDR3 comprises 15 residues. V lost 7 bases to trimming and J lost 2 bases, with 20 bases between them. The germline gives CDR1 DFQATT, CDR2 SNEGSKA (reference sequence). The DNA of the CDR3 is TGCAGTGACCGGAAGTCGTCAGGATCAAACTATGGCTACACCTTC. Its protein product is CSDRKSSGSNYGYTF.

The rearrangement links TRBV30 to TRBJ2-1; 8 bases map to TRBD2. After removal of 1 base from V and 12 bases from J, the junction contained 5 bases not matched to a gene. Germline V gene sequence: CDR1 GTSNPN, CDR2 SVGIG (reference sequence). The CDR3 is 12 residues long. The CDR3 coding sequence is TGTGCCTGGAGTGAGGGGAGCGGGAGGCAGTTCTTC. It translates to CAWSEGSGRQFF.

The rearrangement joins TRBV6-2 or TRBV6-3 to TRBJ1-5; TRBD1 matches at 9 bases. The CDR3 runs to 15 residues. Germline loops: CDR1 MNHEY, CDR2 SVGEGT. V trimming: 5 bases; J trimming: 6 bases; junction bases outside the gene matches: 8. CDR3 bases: TGTGCCAGCAGTACCGACAGGGGGGATGTTCAGCCCCAGCATTTT. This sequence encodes CASSTDRGDVQPQHF.

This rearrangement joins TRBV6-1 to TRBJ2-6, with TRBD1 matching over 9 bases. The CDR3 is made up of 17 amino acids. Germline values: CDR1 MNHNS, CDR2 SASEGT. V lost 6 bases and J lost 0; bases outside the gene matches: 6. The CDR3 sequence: CASSRQGGASGANVLTF. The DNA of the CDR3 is TGTGCCAGCAGCCGACAGGGGGGGGCCTCTGGGGCCAACGTCCTGACTTTC.

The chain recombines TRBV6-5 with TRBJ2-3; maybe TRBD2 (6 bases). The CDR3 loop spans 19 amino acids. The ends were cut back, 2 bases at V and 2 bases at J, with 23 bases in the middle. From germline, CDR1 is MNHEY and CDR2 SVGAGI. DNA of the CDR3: TGTGCCAGCAGTTACAGGAGGGCGGGGAGTGGTCGTGACACAGATACGCAGTATTTT. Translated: CASSYRRAGSGRDTDTQYF.

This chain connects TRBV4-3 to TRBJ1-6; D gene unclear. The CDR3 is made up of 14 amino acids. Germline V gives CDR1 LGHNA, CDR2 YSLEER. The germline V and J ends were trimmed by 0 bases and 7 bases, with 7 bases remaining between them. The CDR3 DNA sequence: TGCGCCAGCAGCCAAGACTACCCGAATTCACCCCTCCACTTT. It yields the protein CASSQDYPNSPLHF.